These 18 T cell receptor beta chains came from one sample sequenced in a study of cytomegalovirus exposure and HLA in healthy donors. The PCR used 60 Vbeta and 13 Jbeta primers. Using immunoSEQ multiplex PCR, the repertoire was profiled, and TCRdb retains in-frame clones only, with some absent. Here the sample spans about 180,000 clones, approximately 72% being singletons. Sequencing input: PBMCs. Every receptor here comes from a human donor in good health.

The chain is built from TRBV5-6 and TRBJ1-2, with 9 bases matching TRBD1. CDR3 size: 16 residues. Germline CDR1 SGHDT, CDR2 YYEEEE. V shed 4 bases, J shed 8 bases, and the junction held 15 bases outside the gene matches. The CDR3 sequence: CASSNIPGQGDLGYTF. As DNA, the CDR3 is TGTGCCAGCAGCAATATCCCGGGACAGGGAGATTTGGGCTACACCTTC.

V and J are TRBV19 and TRBJ2-6; perhaps TRBD1 as D (6 bases). Germline values: CDR1 LNHDA, CDR2 SQIVND (reference sequence). The CDR3 length is 18 residues. V gave up 4 bases and J gave up 0 bases, with 16 bases separating them. The CDR3 DNA follows: TGTGCCAGTAGTAGAGCTAGGACAGACAACTCTGGGGCCAACGTCCTGACTTTC. Protein sequence: CASSRARTDNSGANVLTF.

The chain is built from TRBV7-9 and TRBJ2-6, with D possibly matching TRBD1 (6 bases). CDR1 SEHNR and CDR2 FQNEAQ come from the germline V gene (reference sequence). The CDR3 runs to 16 residues. Trimming took off 0 bases at V and 3 bases at J, with 9 bases between the two ends. The CDR3 region is CASSLASGVGANVLTF. CDR3 coding DNA: TGTGCCAGCAGCTTAGCCTCAGGGGTTGGGGCCAACGTCCTGACTTTC.

The chain combines TRBV27 with TRBJ2-5; D gene unclear. This CDR3 contains 16 residues. V shed 5 bases and J shed 2 bases, with 18 bases lying between them. Germline V gene data show CDR1 as MNHEY and CDR2 as SMNVEV (reference sequence). CDR3 nucleotide sequence: TGTGCCAGCAGTCCCATACAATCTAGGATTCAAGAGACCCAGTACTTC. Translation: CASSPIQSRIQETQYF.

The rearrangement uses TRBV9 and TRBJ2-1; weak D call: TRBD1 (6 bases). CDR1 and CDR2 from the germline V gene are SGDLS and YYNGEE. This CDR3 contains 14 residues. The ends were cut back, 2 bases at V and 4 bases at J, with 10 bases in the middle. CDR3 region: CASSVGAPYNEQFF. The CDR3 nucleotides read TGTGCCAGCAGCGTGGGGGCCCCGTACAATGAGCAGTTCTTC.

The chain links TRBV7-8 to TRBJ2-5; 10 nucleotides line up with TRBD1. Germline CDR1 reads SGHVS; CDR2 reads FQNEAQ. The CDR3 has 14 residues. With V trimmed by 5 bases and J by 5 bases, 5 bases remained unmatched. The CDR3 DNA sequence: TGTGCCAGCAGCATGACAGGGGGCGCGGAGACCCAGTACTTC. Its translation is CASSMTGGAETQYF.

The CDR3: CASSDLPTPFSSYNEQFF. CDR3 bases: TGTGCCAGCAGTGACCTACCCACTCCCTTTAGCTCCTACAATGAGCAGTTCTTC. The chain is built from TRBV6-4 and TRBJ2-1; no definite D call. Germline CDR1 and CDR2: MRHNA and SNTAGT. The V gene lost 2 bases and the J gene lost 0 bases, with 17 bases spanning the gap. The CDR3 has 18 residues.

V is TRBV19 and J is TRBJ2-7; D unresolved. CDR1 and CDR2 (germline): LNHDA, SQIVND (reference sequence). V was cut by 3 bases and J by 4 bases, with 10 bases left in between. This CDR3 is 13 amino acids long. CDR3 in DNA: TGTGCCAGTAGTATGGCCTCAGCGTACGAGCAGTACTTC. Translated: CASSMASAYEQYF. Full variable domain (missing parts from reference TRBV19 and TRBJ2-7): DGGITQSPKYLFRKEGQNVTLSCEQNLNHDAMYWYRQDPGQGLRLIYYSQIVNDFQKGDIAEGYSVSREKKESFPLTVTSAQKNPTAFYLCASSMASAYEQYFGPGTRLTVT.

The sample holds a few counts of this clone. The chain combines TRBV6-1 with TRBJ1-1, with TRBD1 identical over 7 bases. Trimming took 6 bases from V and 7 from J; bases not matched to a gene: 8. Germline V lookup: CDR1 MNHNS, CDR2 SASEGT. The CDR3 extends over 13 amino acids. The CDR3 here is CASSTPGGGEAFF. The CDR3 DNA reads TGTGCCAGCAGCACCCCAGGGGGAGGTGAAGCTTTCTTT.

This clone was seen once. J is TRBJ1-5 and V is TRBV9, with D possibly being TRBD1 (6 bases). The length of the CDR3 is 17 residues. Germline V gene lookup returns CDR1 SGDLS and CDR2 YYNGEE. V lost 4 bases to trimming and J lost 1 base, with 18 bases between them. The CDR3 nucleotides are TGTGCCAGCAGCCCTAAGACTGGGGGCCCGAGCAATCAGCCCCAGCATTTT. This encodes CASSPKTGGPSNQPQHF.

In its sample, this clone was seen a few times. This chain uses TRBV7-3 with TRBJ1-2; possibly TRBD1 for D (5 bases). Germline V gene sequence: CDR1 SGHTA, CDR2 FQGTGA. Trimming left V 0 bases short and J 8 bases short, with 10 bases between. The CDR3 runs 13 residues. CDR3 residues: CASSLTKGRGYTF. DNA for the CDR3: TGTGCCAGCAGCTTAACGAAGGGGCGCGGCTACACCTTC.

The chain is built from TRBV19 and TRBJ1-2; D is ambiguous. There are 12 residues in the CDR3. Deletions cut 2 bases from V and 8 bases from J, with 9 bases between. Germline lookup yields CDR1 LNHDA and CDR2 SQIVND (reference sequence). DNA for the CDR3: TGTGCCAGTAGTATACCTAGCGGGGGCTACACCTTC. Amino acid sequence: CASSIPSGGYTF.

This clone is a singleton in its sample. The chain uses TRBV28 and TRBJ1-2; TRBD1 agrees at 9 bases. V lost 11 bases to trimming and J lost 4 bases; unmatched junction nucleotides: 14. From germline, CDR1 is MDHEN and CDR2 SYDVKM. The CDR3 runs 15 residues. The CDR3 sequence is CAAGPGDRDFYGYTF. In nucleotides, the CDR3 is TGTGCCGCAGGCCCAGGGGACAGGGACTTCTATGGCTACACCTTC.

The V call is TRBV25-1, the J call TRBJ2-4; the D is unclear. The CDR3 loop spans 17 amino acids. The germline V and J ends were trimmed by 0 bases and 2 bases, with 14 bases remaining between them. Germline lookup yields CDR1 MGHDK and CDR2 SYGVNS. The CDR3 reads CASSEYMAVSSKNIQYF. The DNA for the CDR3 is TGTGCCAGCAGTGAATATATGGCCGTCAGTTCCAAAAACATTCAGTACTTC.

The chain joins TRBV9 to TRBJ1-4, with D hard to call. The CDR3 runs to 16 residues. V was shortened by 0 bases and J by 8 bases, with 17 bases between the two germline ends. Per germline, CDR1 SGDLS and CDR2 YYNGEE. CDR3 DNA: TGTGCCAGCAGCGTAGGTAGCGGGGTTCGAGGGGAAAAACTGTTTTTT. This encodes CASSVGSGVRGEKLFF.

This clone was detected only once. CDR3 nucleotide sequence: TGTGCCAGCAGCGAAACAGGGGGCTACACCTTC. Translating gives CASSETGGYTF. The chain uses TRBV7-2 and TRBJ1-2, with D possibly being TRBD1 (6 bases). V was trimmed by 5 bases and J by 8 bases, leaving 9 bases between them. This CDR3 region has 11 residues. CDR1 and CDR2 from the germline V gene are SGHTA and FQGNSA.

The CDR3: CASSDPTITGFVTEAFF. DNA for the CDR3: TGCGCCAGCAGTGACCCGACAATAACAGGGTTCGTCACTGAAGCTTTCTTT. V gene TRBV10-1 combines with J gene TRBJ1-1; possibly TRBD1 for D (6 bases). V dropped 3 bases and J dropped 4 bases, with 21 bases sitting between them. Germline-derived CDR1 and CDR2 are WNHNN and SYGVQD (reference sequence). The CDR3 spans 17 residues.

This clone turned up a few times. The chain couples TRBV6-1 to TRBJ1-1; 7 bases agree with TRBD1. This CDR3 is 13 amino acids long. Germline assignment: CDR1 MNHNS and CDR2 SASEGT. Trimming cost V 10 bases and J 7 bases; bases outside gene matches: 12. Here the CDR3 reads CATEKDRLFEAFF. The CDR3 region has the DNA TGTGCCACTGAGAAGGACAGGTTGTTTGAAGCTTTCTTT.